This T cell receptor (beta chain) emerged from a study of blood T cell repertoires in COVID-19. Participants were aged roughly 18 to 89 years, lived in around 25 US areas, and enrolled virtually. Participants had their cohort set by participant-reported clinical history. Within 2 weeks before study entry, exposed participants met a COVID-19 case. V lost 5 bases to trimming and J lost 7 bases, with 27 bases between them. The germline CDR1 and CDR2 sequences are LNHNV and YYDKDF (reference sequence). The CDR3 spans 18 residues. In the original processing: Scientists estimated how many nucleated cells there were by amplifying reference gene primers. Clones were read by immunoSEQ multiplex PCR, and TCRdb kept only the in-frame ones, dropping some. V and J calls and clone size are copied from that table; D and trimming were computed from the DNA. The table records a few hundred thousand clones, approximately 88% of them present only once.

This TCR derives from a woman in her thirties or forties who had been exposed to COVID-19. The source material was PBMCs or T cells enriched from blood (not recorded which). This chain uses TRBV15 with TRBJ2-1; D might be TRBD1 (8 bases). DNA of the CDR3: TGTGCCACCAGCTCAGCGGGACAGGTTTCGGTTGGCGGGAATGAGCAGTTCTTC. This translates into CATSSAGQVSVGGNEQFF.